Listed below are T cell receptor beta chains from one sample, sequenced in a study of cytomegalovirus exposure and HLA in healthy donors. Profiled with immunoSEQ multiplex PCR; TCRdb holds only in-frame clones, not every one. The sample lists about 190,000 clones; 60% to 80% were seen once. The sample consisted of PBMCs. These receptors were obtained from a woman aged 18-29 years in good health and CMV-seronegative. CDR3s include the opening cysteine and the closing phenylalanine or tryptophan. A D gene is named only where the DNA matches it firmly. Size is omitted from some rows. Given values are once, few, many or a class for expanded clones.

clone_size j_call v_call d_call cdr3_aa cdr3_nt
- TRBJ1-5 TRBV7-8 - CASSLQGSNQPQHF TGTGCCAGCAGCTTACAGGGAAGCAATCAGCCCCAGCATTTT
few TRBJ1-2 TRBV6-5 - CASSYFGGRGYTF TGTGCCAGCAGTTACTTTGGGGGCCGTGGCTACACCTTC
- TRBJ2-7 TRBV19 - CASTGGKYYEQYF TGTGCCAGCACCGGGGGAAAATACTACGAGCAGTACTTC
- TRBJ2-7 TRBV28 - CASSVDIYEQYF TGTGCCAGCAGTGTTGACATCTACGAGCAGTACTTC
- TRBJ2-7 TRBV28 TRBD2 CASSLSPGLAGSTYEQYF TGTGCCAGCAGTTTATCTCCGGGACTAGCGGGTTCTACCTACGAGCAGTACTTC
- TRBJ2-1 TRBV2 TRBD2 CASSVGLGLDEQFF TGTGCCAGCAGTGTGGGACTAGGTTTGGATGAGCAGTTCTTC
- TRBJ2-1 TRBV30 TRBD2 CAWSAPLAGGHGQFF TGTGCCTGGAGTGCCCCCCTAGCGGGAGGTCATGGGCAGTTCTTC
- TRBJ2-1 TRBV10-2 - CASSDTGFRNEQFF TGCGCCAGCAGTGATACGGGGTTTAGGAATGAGCAGTTCTTC
- TRBJ1-1 TRBV28 TRBD1 CASSPTKTGGWTEAFF TGTGCCAGCAGTCCAACTAAGACAGGGGGTTGGACTGAAGCTTTCTTT
- TRBJ1-1 TRBV11-3 TRBD1 CASSSTGDREVFF TGTGCCAGCAGCTCGACGGGGGACAGGGAGGTTTTCTTT
- TRBJ2-2 TRBV4-1 - CASSPLTTTTGELFF TGCGCCAGCAGCCCCCTAACGACAACCACCGGGGAGCTGTTTTTT
- TRBJ1-1 TRBV27 - CASIPSAGQNTEAFF TGTGCCAGCATTCCCTCGGCAGGACAGAACACTGAAGCTTTCTTT
few TRBJ2-5 TRBV14 - CASSPPDWYQETQYF TGTGCCAGCAGCCCCCCGGACTGGTACCAAGAGACCCAGTACTTC
- TRBJ2-2 TRBV9 - CASSVGSQGKTGELFF TGTGCCAGCAGCGTAGGGTCGCAGGGTAAAACCGGGGAGCTGTTTTTT
- TRBJ1-2 TRBV2 TRBD1 CACTGDGPYGYTF TGTGCCTGTACAGGGGACGGACCTTATGGCTACACCTTC
few TRBJ2-7 TRBV5-6 TRBD2 CASSWAGGSYEQYF TGTGCCAGCAGCTGGGCGGGGGGGAGCTACGAGCAGTACTTC
- TRBJ2-7 TRBV6-6 TRBD1 CASSYSGRGQDYEQYF TGTGCCAGCAGTTACTCCGGTCGGGGACAGGACTACGAGCAGTACTTC
- TRBJ1-1 TRBV5-4 - CASSQALGEGTEAFF TGTGCCAGCAGCCAGGCCCTCGGGGAAGGCACTGAAGCTTTCTTT
- TRBJ1-1 TRBV6-1 TRBD1 CASSDTGTALFTEAFF TGTGCCAGCAGTGACACCGGGACAGCGCTGTTCACTGAAGCTTTCTTT
- TRBJ2-2 TRBV29-1 TRBD1 CSVVQGAAGELFF TGCAGCGTTGTACAGGGGGCCGCCGGGGAGCTGTTTTTT
once TRBJ1-1 TRBV19 TRBD1 CASRGQGNTEAFF TGTGCCAGTAGGGGACAGGGGAACACTGAAGCTTTCTTT
- TRBJ2-3 TRBV28 - CASTKTSTDTQYF TGTGCCAGCACAAAGACAAGCACAGATACGCAGTATTTT
- TRBJ1-1 TRBV25-1 - CASSDSRGSTEAFF TGTGCCAGCAGTGACTCCAGGGGTAGCACTGAAGCTTTCTTT
few TRBJ2-7 TRBV7-6 - CASSLELTSSYEQYF TGTGCCAGCAGCTTAGAACTGACTTCCTCCTACGAGCAGTACTTC
- TRBJ1-2 TRBV5-1 TRBD1 CASSLGRGPYGYTF TGCGCCAGCAGCCTCGGCAGGGGGCCCTATGGCTACACCTTC
once TRBJ1-1 TRBV15 - CATSRDRGLATEAFF TGTGCCACCAGCAGAGATCGCGGCTTGGCCACTGAAGCTTTCTTT
- TRBJ1-2 TRBV5-6 TRBD1 CASSLARLTGLPSGYTF TGTGCCAGCAGCTTGGCCCGGTTGACAGGGCTGCCTTCCGGCTACACCTTC
- TRBJ1-5 TRBV18 - CASSPPNSRGNQPQHF TGTGCCAGCTCACCACCGAACAGTCGGGGGAATCAGCCCCAGCATTTT
few TRBJ2-7 TRBV7-2 TRBD1 CASSLAGTEPYEQYF TGTGCCAGCAGCTTAGCCGGGACAGAGCCCTACGAGCAGTACTTC
few TRBJ2-1 TRBV5-4 TRBD1 CASSRRDRGGNEQFF TGTGCCAGCAGCCGGCGAGACAGGGGCGGAAATGAGCAGTTCTTC
- TRBJ2-4 TRBV5-4 TRBD2 CASSQGTSGGVGNIQYF TGTGCCAGCAGCCAAGGGACTAGCGGGGGGGTAGGAAACATTCAGTACTTC
- TRBJ2-7 TRBV7-3 - CASSPLGGGDEQYF TGTGCCAGCAGCCCCTTAGGGGGGGGCGACGAGCAGTACTTC
- TRBJ2-7 TRBV28 TRBD2 CAILAGGISYEQYF TGTGCCATCCTAGCGGGAGGTATCTCCTACGAGCAGTACTTC
- TRBJ2-7 TRBV4-2 - CASSQDTYEQYF TGTGCCAGCAGCCAAGATACTTACGAGCAGTACTTC
- TRBJ1-6 TRBV7-9 TRBD1 CASSLRQGAPLHF TGTGCCAGCAGCCTTAGACAGGGGGCACCCCTCCACTTT
- TRBJ2-2 TRBV18 - CASSPPGIIGTGELFF TGTGCCAGCTCACCACCCGGTATAATCGGCACCGGGGAGCTGTTTTTT
few TRBJ1-1 TRBV6-6 - CASSWTENTEAFF TGTGCCAGCAGTTGGACTGAGAACACTGAAGCTTTCTTT
- TRBJ2-1 TRBV27 TRBD2 CASSSGRGSYNEQFF TGTGCCAGCAGTTCAGGGAGGGGCTCCTACAATGAGCAGTTCTTC
- TRBJ2-1 TRBV5-4 TRBD2 CASSRELAGGIYNEQFF TGTGCCAGCAGCAGGGAACTAGCGGGGGGCATCTACAATGAGCAGTTCTTC
- TRBJ1-1 TRBV9 - CASSEYTLNTEAFF TGTGCCAGCAGCGAGTACACCTTGAACACTGAAGCTTTCTTT
once TRBJ2-3 TRBV25-1 TRBD2 CASSLGAGGPTDTQYF TGTGCCAGCAGTCTAGGGGCGGGGGGGCCCACAGATACGCAGTATTTT
once TRBJ1-3 TRBV21-1 - CASSSPRGSGSGNTIYF TGTGCCAGCAGCAGCCCCAGGGGATCTGGTTCTGGAAACACCATATATTTT
- TRBJ2-7 TRBV19 TRBD2 CASMGTSGRFNEQYF TGTGCCAGTATGGGGACTAGCGGGAGATTCAACGAGCAGTACTTC
once TRBJ1-1 TRBV19 TRBD1 CASNPDRDMNTEAFF TGTGCCAGTAACCCGGACAGGGACATGAACACTGAAGCTTTCTTT